This TCR beta chain was obtained from a study of T-cell reconstitution after alpha-beta-depleted transplantation in children. Trimming left V 0 bases short and J 8 bases short, with 18 bases between. There are 16 residues in the CDR3. The germline CDR1 and CDR2 sequences are SGDLS and YYNGEE. In its sample, this clonotype was seen many times. Its antigen is still unknown. A library of TCRbeta sequences, prepared with unique molecular identifiers, was generated. TCRdb passed the PCR reads through MiXCR, listing each CDR3 protein once. The table lists 90,000 to 100,000 distinct CDR3 sequences, 23% of them singletons, with about a fifth in the top ten. The study, taken as a whole, reports: Among T cells one year after transplant, newly produced cells accounted for most counts and diversity.

This TCR came from a boy between 2 and 10 years old with acute lymphoblastic leukemia, due to receive a stem cell transplant. Source: PBMCs, taken before TCRalphabeta/CD19-depleted stem cell transplant. This rearrangement joins TRBV9 to TRBJ2-1, with D unclear. The CDR3 DNA reads as TGTGCCAGCAGCGTAGCTGGCGCGAAGTCGTACGATGAGCAGTTCTTC. Translation: CASSVAGAKSYDEQFF.